This note documents a single T cell receptor beta chain sequence. The germline CDR1 and CDR2 sequences are SGHDN and FVKESK. This CDR3 has 13 amino acids. V was pared by 4 bases and J by 8 bases, with 14 bases between. Original handling: The authors estimated nucleated cell counts from reference gene primer amplification. Profiling relied on immunoSEQ multiplex PCR, and the TCRdb table lists in-frame clones only, not all of them. Clone size and the V and J calls come from that table; the DNA yielded D and trimming. The table records some 180,000 clones, 89% of them present only once. The data belong to a study of blood T cell repertoires in COVID-19. About the research overall: COVID-19 samples from acute and convalescent phases originated in the United States, Italy and Spain. From T cells, B-cell-depleted T cells, or PBMCs came the material, which was cDNA or gDNA.

The receptor comes from a man aged 35 to 55 with acute or convalescent COVID-19. Sequencing used peripheral blood. The J gene is TRBJ1-2, the V gene TRBV14; no reliable D call. The CDR3 sequence is CASSPRAGMGYTF. DNA of the CDR3: TGTGCCAGCAGCCCGAGGGCGGGTATGGGCTACACCTTC.